The rows below give T cell receptor beta chains drawn from one sample of a study of vaccination effects on CD4 cells after COVID-19. For these TCRs, the target antigens are not known. Data came from immunoSEQ multiplex PCR; TCRdb stores just in-frame clones and leaves some out. Found here are about 55,000 clones, 55% to 75% of them singletons; the top ten hold roughly 18%. The material sequenced was CD4+ T cells from PBMCs cultured with SARS-CoV-2 spike peptides, taken before COVID-19 vaccination. All receptors come from a human donor who received a COVID-19 vaccine. Both conserved end residues are part of each CDR3. The D gene is left open where the match is weak. The listing skips clone size in some rows; elsewhere it reads once, few, many or a size class.

>TRBD2|TRBV6-9|TRBJ2-7|-
TGTGCCAGCAGCTTCGGGCTAGCGGGAACTAAGCAGTACTTC
CASSFGLAGTKQYF
>-|TRBV3-1/TRBV3-2|TRBJ2-2|-
TGTGCCAGCAGCCCCTATTCTAGCGCCGGGGAGCTGTTTTTT
CASSPYSSAGELFF
>TRBD1|TRBV2|TRBJ2-7|few
TGTGCCAGCAACAAAATTGACAGGGCCGAGCAGTACTTC
CASNKIDRAEQYF
>-|TRBV11-2|TRBJ2-5|-
TGTGCCAGCAGCTTAGAAAGGGCAGAGACCCAGTACTTC
CASSLERAETQYF
>-|TRBV7-9|TRBJ1-2|-
TGTGCCAGCAGCCCGGGGTCGGGGCCTCACTATGGCTACACCTTC
CASSPGSGPHYGYTF
>-|TRBV12-5|TRBJ2-7|once
TGTGCTAGCAGTTCGGGCGGCCCCTACGAGCAGTACTTC
CASSSGGPYEQYF
>TRBD1|TRBV24-1|TRBJ2-3|-
TGTGCCACCTCTCCGGGACAGGGGGGCTTCGCCCGCACAGATACGCAGTATTTT
CATSPGQGGFARTDTQYF
>-|TRBV12-3/TRBV12-4|TRBJ1-3|-
TGTGCCAGCAGGCTCTCAAGTGGAAACACCATATATTTT
CASRLSSGNTIYF
>-|TRBV2|TRBJ2-5|-
TGTGCCAGCAGCCCGGGCGGAGAGACCCAGTACTTC
CASSPGGETQYF
>-|TRBV5-5|TRBJ1-2|-
TGTGCCAGCACCCCCGCGAGGGCCCCCTATGGCTACACCTTC
CASTPARAPYGYTF
>TRBD1|TRBV7-8|TRBJ1-2|once
TGTGCCAGCAGCTTTCGACCAGGACAGGGAGTCGGGTATGGCTACACCTTC
CASSFRPGQGVGYGYTF
>-|TRBV5-1|TRBJ1-5|-
TGCGCCAGCAGCTTGGACGGGGGAAGCAATCAGCCCCAGCATTTT
CASSLDGGSNQPQHF
>-|TRBV6-5|TRBJ1-4|-
TGTGCCAGCAGCTGGGGTCGGCGGAATGAAAAACTGTTTTTT
CASSWGRRNEKLFF
>-|TRBV2|TRBJ2-7|-
TGTGCCAGCAGTGAAGTCAGGCGCCAGACCCCCTACGAGCAGTACTTC
CASSEVRRQTPYEQYF
>-|TRBV30|TRBJ2-6|-
TGTGCCTGGGGGAGAGGCACTTCCTCTGGGGCCAACGTCCTGACTTTC
CAWGRGTSSGANVLTF
>-|TRBV30|TRBJ1-1|-
TGTGCCTGGTCAGGGATGAACACTGAAGCTTTCTTT
CAWSGMNTEAFF
>TRBD2|TRBV4-3|TRBJ2-7|once
TGCGCCAGCAGCCAAGGACTAGCGGGGGGACGTGTCCCCTACGAGCAGTACTTC
CASSQGLAGGRVPYEQYF
>-|TRBV4-2|TRBJ1-5|few
TGTGCCAGCAGCCAAGAGTATAGGACCCTTGGGCATCAGCCCCAGCATTTT
CASSQEYRTLGHQPQHF
>TRBD2|TRBV4-2|TRBJ2-5|few
TGTGCCAGCAGTGCCGGGACTAGCGGGGGGGAGACCCAGTACTTC
CASSAGTSGGETQYF
>TRBD2|TRBV19|TRBJ2-2|-
TGTGCCAGTAGTATAAGAGTCCTAGCGGGAGTGCGCACCGGGGAGCTGTTTTTT
CASSIRVLAGVRTGELFF
>TRBD1|TRBV25-1|TRBJ1-2|-
TGTGCCAGCAGCCGGGGGACAGGGGGCTATGGCTACACCTTC
CASSRGTGGYGYTF
>TRBD1|TRBV7-2|TRBJ1-6|-
TGTGCCAGCAGCTTAGCCCCCCCCTTTAACGACAGGGTCGTTGAAGATTCACCCCTCCACTTT
CASSLAPPFNDRVVEDSPLHF
>-|TRBV21-1|TRBJ2-3|-
TGTGCCAGCAGCCCCCAAGGAGAGGGGCGCCCTCGCACAGATACGCAGTATTTT
CASSPQGEGRPRTDTQYF
>TRBD1|TRBV28|TRBJ1-4|-
TGTGCCAGCAGTCTGGGGACAGGGGATGAAAAACTGTTTTTT
CASSLGTGDEKLFF
>-|TRBV19|TRBJ2-2|-
TGTGCCAGTAGTATCAGGGCCGGGAACACCGGGGAGCTGTTTTTT
CASSIRAGNTGELFF
>-|TRBV4-1|TRBJ2-6|few
TGCGCCAGCAGCCAACGGACAGTCCCGACCAACGTCCTGACTTTC
CASSQRTVPTNVLTF
>-|TRBV18|TRBJ1-1|few
TGTGCCGCGAGATGGGGCCTGGACACTGAAGCTTTCTTT
CAARWGLDTEAFF
>-|TRBV7-2|TRBJ2-7|-
TGTGCCAGCAGCCCTCCCGGTGGGGGGCAGTACGAGCAGTACTTC
CASSPPGGGQYEQYF
>-|TRBV7-2|TRBJ1-2|few
TGTGCCAGCAGCCGGGACCGAACCCCCCATGGCTACACCTTC
CASSRDRTPHGYTF
>TRBD1|TRBV3-1/TRBV3-2|TRBJ1-1|-
TGTGCCAGCAGCCATACAGGGGCCACTGAAGCTTTCTTT
CASSHTGATEAFF
>-|TRBV15|TRBJ1-2|-
TGTGCCACCAGCAGAGAATTTGCAGTCTATGGCTACACCTTC
CATSREFAVYGYTF
>TRBD1|TRBV30|TRBJ1-2|-
TGTGCCTGGAGGAAAACAGGGGCTAACTATGGCTACACCTTC
CAWRKTGANYGYTF
>TRBD1|TRBV30|TRBJ1-3|-
TGTGCCTGGAGTTCGGGACAGGGGAAGCGTGCGGGAAACACCATATATTTT
CAWSSGQGKRAGNTIYF
>TRBD1|TRBV30|TRBJ2-1|-
TGTGCCGGACAGGTGAAGGGGTGGAATGAGCAGTTCTTC
CAGQVKGWNEQFF